The 2 T cell receptor beta chains in this list originate from one sample, sequenced in a study of T-cell reconstitution after alpha-beta-depleted transplantation in children. TCRbeta library preparation incorporated unique molecular identifiers. In TCRdb, the PCR reads were re-called with MiXCR into one record per CDR3 protein. This sample has roughly 570,000 distinct CDR3 sequences, with roughly 30% found just once. Sample: PBMCs, taken before TCRalphabeta/CD19-depleted stem cell transplant. The receptors stem from a boy younger than two with Wiskott-Aldrich syndrome, due to receive a stem cell transplant.

The CDR3 DNA follows: TGCGCCAGCAGCTTCAGGCTGGCTCGGACTAGCGGGAGGGTCACAGATACGCAGTATTTT. This gives the protein CASSFRLARTSGRVTDTQYF. The J gene is TRBJ2-3, the V gene TRBV5-1; 15 bases line up with TRBD2. Germline CDR1 reads SGHRS; CDR2 reads YFSETQ. J was trimmed by 2 bases and V by 2 bases; bases with no gene match: 12. The CDR3 runs to 20 residues.

In this sample, this clonotype turned up many times. This chain uses TRBV27 with TRBJ1-5; D not certain. The CDR3 length is 14 residues. Trimming pared 2 bases from V and 3 bases from J, leaving 8 bases between. Germline V gives CDR1 MNHEY, CDR2 SMNVEV (reference sequence). In DNA, the CDR3 is TGTGCCAGCAGTTTACGGGCAGCCAATCAGCCCCAGCATTTT. Translating gives CASSLRAANQPQHF.